These 14 T cell receptor beta chains were sequenced from one sample in a study of patients and donors after allogeneic stem cell transplantation. One entry per CDR3 protein, called by TCRdb with MiXCR from the RT-PCR reads. The sample includes approximately 200,000 distinct CDR3 sequences, about 37% of them seen just once. The sample was blood, either unsorted or a sorted T cell fraction (not recorded which). The receptors derive from a human donor who was either an allogeneic HSCT recipient or a stem cell or donor lymphocyte infusion donor (not recorded which). It is not recorded whose cells these are; they may come from a transplant donor.

This clonotype appeared a few times. J is TRBJ1-6 and V is TRBV6-6, with 7 bases aligning to TRBD1. The CDR3 contains 16 residues. Germline CDR1 is MNHNY and CDR2 is SVGAGI (reference sequence). With 0 bases clipped from V and 8 bases from J, the junction kept 7 bases outside the gene matches. CDR3 in DNA: TGTGCCAGCAGTTACTCCGCAGGGGGATCACATTCACCCCTCCACTTT. Translating gives CASSYSAGGSHSPLHF.

The chain has TRBV9 and TRBJ2-7, with D possibly being TRBD1 (6 bases). CDR1 is SGDLS, CDR2 YYNGEE, per germline. The V gene lost 0 bases and the J gene lost 3 bases, with 13 bases spanning the gap. The CDR3 consists of 15 residues. The CDR3 spells CASSVGADSSYEQYF. The CDR3 coding sequence is TGTGCCAGCAGCGTAGGAGCGGACAGCAGCTACGAGCAGTACTTC.

V gene TRBV11-2 combines with J gene TRBJ2-5; D remains unclear. The ends were cut back, 3 bases at V and 0 bases at J, with 2 bases in the middle. Germline CDR1 SGHAT, CDR2 FQNNGV. The CDR3 loop spans 12 amino acids. The CDR3 bases are TGTGCCAGCAGCTTCGACCAAGAGACCCAGTACTTC. This sequence encodes CASSFDQETQYF.

This chain uses TRBV27 with TRBJ1-5, with TRBD1 matching over 7 bases. CDR1 is MNHEY and CDR2 is SMNVEV in the germline V gene (reference sequence). The CDR3 covers 13 residues. The V gene end was trimmed by 7 bases and the J gene end by 7 bases; junction bases not matched to a gene: 7. CDR3 loop: CASKETGRQPQHF. Here the CDR3 DNA reads TGTGCCAGCAAGGAGACAGGGCGGCAGCCCCAGCATTTT.

V and J are TRBV7-2 and TRBJ1-4, with 9 nucleotides matching TRBD1. Germline CDR1 reads SGHTA; CDR2 reads FQGNSA. J lost 6 bases, V lost 1 base, and 3 bases had no gene match. The CDR3 runs to 15 residues. The CDR3: CASSLGDREDEKLFF. CDR3 DNA: TGTGCCAGCAGCTTAGGGGACAGGGAGGATGAAAAACTGTTTTTT.

A few counts support this clonotype. This chain joins TRBV4-1 and TRBJ1-2; a weak D match, TRBD1 (6 bases). V lost 1 base, J lost 4 bases, and 16 bases lay in between. The CDR3 consists of 16 residues. Germline V CDR1 and CDR2: MGHRA, YSYEKL. The CDR3 here is CASSQGWGQGTYGYTF. CDR3 nucleotide sequence: TGCGCCAGCAGCCAAGGCTGGGGGCAGGGGACCTATGGCTACACCTTC.

The chain recombines TRBV12-3 or TRBV12-4 with TRBJ1-6; perhaps TRBD1 as D (5 bases). The CDR3 sequence is 13 residues long. Between the trimmed V and J ends, which lost 7 bases and 6 bases, there was a span of 10 bases. The CDR3: CASKDSSNSPLHF. In nucleotides, the CDR3 is TGTGCCAGCAAAGACAGTTCTAATTCACCCCTCCACTTT.

This clonotype was picked up a small number of times. The V call is TRBV6-2 or TRBV6-3, the J call TRBJ2-1, with 12 nucleotides matching TRBD2. Germline V gives CDR1 MNHEY, CDR2 SVGEGT. This CDR3 spans 17 amino acids. V lost 7 bases and J lost 5; bases outside the gene matches: 12. CDR3 region: CASTRLAGAPLDNEQFF. Written as DNA, the CDR3 is TGTGCCAGCACCCGACTAGCGGGGGCCCCTCTTGACAATGAGCAGTTCTTC.

This clonotype was detected only a few times. This sequence joins TRBV4-2 and TRBJ1-4; D not resolved. The CDR3 contains 15 residues. The ends were cut back, 0 bases at V and 5 bases at J, with 10 bases in the middle. The germline gives CDR1 LGHNA, CDR2 YNFKEQ. CDR3 sequence: CASSQDGQRNEKLFF. Here the CDR3 DNA reads TGTGCCAGCAGCCAAGATGGGCAGCGGAATGAAAAACTGTTTTTT.

The chain joins TRBV12-3 or TRBV12-4 to TRBJ2-1, with D perhaps matching TRBD2 (6 bases). The V end was cut by 1 base, the J end by 8 bases, with 6 bases between. The length of the CDR3 is 12 residues. CDR3 bases: TGTGCCAGCAGTTTAGGCGGGGATGAGCAGTTCTTC. The encoded protein is CASSLGGDEQFF.

The genes are TRBV5-1 and TRBJ2-1; 7 nucleotides align to TRBD1. The V and J ends lost 3 bases and 6 bases, in that order; junction bases with no gene match: 6. The germline CDR1 and CDR2 sequences are SGHRS and YFSETQ. CDR3 size: 14 residues. The CDR3 region is CASSSTGIINEQFF. DNA of the CDR3: TGCGCCAGCAGCTCGACAGGGATCATCAATGAGCAGTTCTTC.

This clonotype was detected a few times. This rearrangement joins TRBV10-3 to TRBJ1-4; 8 bases are shared with TRBD1. CDR3 length: 15 residues. Germline V gives CDR1 ENHRY, CDR2 SYGVKD. Trimming cost V 2 bases and J 8 bases; bases outside gene matches: 7. This CDR3 reads CAISEPQGAEEKLFF. DNA of the CDR3: TGTGCCATCAGTGAGCCCCAGGGGGCGGAGGAAAAACTGTTTTTT.

The chain is built from TRBV5-1 and TRBJ2-7, with 11 nucleotides matching TRBD1. The germline V gene encodes CDR1 SGHRS and CDR2 YFSETQ. This CDR3 is built from 15 residues. With V trimmed by 0 bases and J by 6 bases, 5 bases remained unmatched. CDR3 sequence (DNA): TGCGCCAGCAGCTTGGAAAGGACAGGGGGCGGCGAGCAGTACTTC. Amino acids: CASSLERTGGGEQYF.

The chain employs TRBV4-3 and TRBJ1-3; D gene unclear. The V gene's germline CDR1 is LGHNA and CDR2 YSLEER. The CDR3 covers 15 residues. The V and J ends lost 1 base and 2 bases respectively, with 9 bases between them. For the CDR3, the DNA is TGCGCCAGCAGCCAAGGCGCCGTAACTGGAAACACCATATATTTT. This encodes CASSQGAVTGNTIYF.